The 27 T cell receptor beta chains reported below all come from one sample, sequenced in a study of blood T cell repertoires in COVID-19. Profiling relied on immunoSEQ multiplex PCR, and the TCRdb table lists in-frame clones only, not all of them. The sample has fewer than 200,000 clones, 80% to 85% seen once. The sample consisted of peripheral blood. These receptors originate from a woman between 70 and 85 years old with COVID-19, enrolled during active disease.

The V gene is TRBV7-6, the J gene TRBJ2-5; maybe TRBD1 (5 bases). Germline CDR1 is SGHVS and CDR2 is FNYEAQ. This CDR3 region has 14 residues. Trimming removed 0 bases at V and 2 bases at J, with 7 bases between. CDR3 sequence: CASSLAGDQETQYF. CDR3 coding DNA: TGTGCCAGCAGCTTAGCAGGGGATCAAGAGACCCAGTACTTC.

In DNA form, the CDR3 reads TGTGCCACCAGGGGCGGGACCTCTGAAAAACTGTTTTTT. It is translated as CATRGGTSEKLFF. The J gene is TRBJ1-4, the V gene TRBV2; a weak D match, TRBD1 (6 bases). Trimming pared 10 bases from V and 7 bases from J, leaving 16 bases between. The CDR3 runs to 13 residues. The germline V gene encodes CDR1 SNHLY and CDR2 FYNNEI.

This chain joins TRBV7-2 and TRBJ2-5; D not resolved. The CDR3 sequence is 14 residues long. Germline loops: CDR1 SGHTA, CDR2 FQGNSA. Trimming cost V 1 base and J 5 bases, with 11 bases left between them. The CDR3 sequence is CASSLDVSRETQYF. The CDR3 DNA reads TGTGCCAGCAGCTTAGATGTTAGTCGGGAGACCCAGTACTTC.

The chain employs TRBV5-6 and TRBJ2-3, with TRBD2 identical over 7 bases. Germline values: CDR1 SGHDT, CDR2 YYEEEE. The CDR3 is made up of 16 amino acids. Trimming removed 0 bases from V and 1 base from J; junction bases left unmatched: 5. Here the CDR3 reads CASSLDPSGGTDTQYF. In DNA form, the CDR3 reads TGTGCCAGCAGCTTGGACCCCAGCGGGGGCACAGATACGCAGTATTTT.

V gene TRBV30 combines with J gene TRBJ1-1; no reliable D call. CDR1 and CDR2 (germline): GTSNPN, SVGIG (reference sequence). The CDR3 contains 12 residues. Between the trimmed V and J ends, which lost 5 bases and 1 base, there was a span of 8 bases. CDR3 region: CAWAEGNTEAFF. CDR3 sequence (DNA): TGTGCCTGGGCGGAGGGGAACACTGAAGCTTTCTTT.

The chain has TRBV12-2 and TRBJ2-5; the D call TRBD2 from the table was never checked on the DNA. TRBV12-2 is a recognized pseudogene. This CDR3 comprises 12 residues. CDR3 nucleotide sequence: TGTGCAAGTCGCCCTCCTAGTCGGAATAAGTACTTC. Protein: CASRPPSRNKYF.

CDR3 sequence reads: CASSQDRQATNTEAFF. DNA of the CDR3: TGTGCCAGCAGCCAAGATCGGCAGGCGACGAACACTGAAGCTTTCTTT. This sequence joins TRBV3-1 (or the pseudogene TRBV3-2) and TRBJ1-1; D is unresolved. The V and J ends lost 0 bases and 1 base respectively, with 12 bases between them. There are 16 residues in the CDR3. Germline loops: CDR1 LGHDT, CDR2 YNNKEL (reference sequence).

The V gene is TRBV28, the J gene TRBJ2-1, with D perhaps matching TRBD2 (5 bases). The V end lost 2 bases, the J end lost 6 bases, and 8 bases lay between the germline ends. Germline V gene sequence: CDR1 MDHEN, CDR2 SYDVKM. This CDR3 is 13 amino acids long. The CDR3 DNA is TGTGCCAGCAGTTTAAGGGCGGGCAATGAGCAGTTCTTC. Its protein product is CASSLRAGNEQFF.

This chain connects TRBV3-1 (or the pseudogene TRBV3-2) to TRBJ2-7; 7 bases align to TRBD2. The germline V gene encodes CDR1 LGHDT and CDR2 YNNKEL (reference sequence). V trimming: 3 bases; J trimming: 5 bases; junction bases outside the gene matches: 7. The CDR3 covers 14 residues. The CDR3 loop reads CASSHRSGENEQYF. The CDR3 nucleotides are TGTGCCAGCAGCCACAGGAGCGGGGAGAACGAGCAGTACTTC.

In this sample, this clone turned up once. The genes are TRBV5-1 and TRBJ2-5; 8 bases fit TRBD1. After removal of 4 bases from V and 2 bases from J, the junction contained 13 bases not matched to a gene. This CDR3 region has 17 residues. CDR1 is SGHRS, CDR2 YFSETQ, per germline. Written as DNA, the CDR3 is TGCGCCAGCAGCCGCACAAAAGGACAGGGACCGCAAGAGACCCAGTACTTC. It yields the protein CASSRTKGQGPQETQYF.

The chain has TRBV28 and TRBJ1-5; no clear D gene. Trimming left V 6 bases short and J 1 base short, with 22 bases between. CDR3 size: 18 residues. From germline, CDR1 is MDHEN and CDR2 SYDVKM. CDR3 DNA: TGTGCCAGCAGGTTGGGTTCCTTAAACAGTCGGAGCAATCAGCCCCAGCATTTT. This gives the protein CASRLGSLNSRSNQPQHF.

V is TRBV3-1 (or the pseudogene TRBV3-2) and J is TRBJ1-1; D gene uncertain. Germline V gives CDR1 LGHDT, CDR2 YNNKEL (reference sequence). Trimming took off 2 bases at V and 0 bases at J, with 13 bases between the two ends. The CDR3 is 16 residues long. CDR3 sequence (DNA): TGTGCCAGCAGCCAATATAATGTGGCCCTGAACACTGAAGCTTTCTTT. It specifies CASSQYNVALNTEAFF.

In its sample, this clone was seen a few times. The J gene is TRBJ2-7, the V gene TRBV27, with 11 bases that match TRBD1. V lost 6 bases to trimming and J lost 4 bases; unmatched junction nucleotides: 8. There are 15 residues in the CDR3. Germline lookup yields CDR1 MNHEY and CDR2 SMNVEV (reference sequence). The CDR3 reads CASSRPDRGRYEQYF. The DNA for the CDR3 is TGTGCCAGCAGCCGCCCGGACAGGGGGCGGTACGAGCAGTACTTC.

This clone occurred a few times. CDR3 protein: CSVTTGTENGYTF. The CDR3, as DNA: TGCAGCGTGACGACAGGGACGGAGAATGGCTACACCTTC. The chain joins TRBV29-1 to TRBJ1-2, with 7 bases lining up with TRBD1. Germline V gene lookup returns CDR1 SQVTM and CDR2 ANQGSEA. The ends lost 6 bases at V and 6 bases at J; junction bases unmatched: 10. This CDR3 contains 13 residues.

The V call is TRBV6-2 or TRBV6-3, the J call TRBJ1-2; D is possibly TRBD1 (6 bases). In germline, CDR1 is MNHEY, CDR2 SVGEGT. The length of the CDR3 is 16 residues. The V end was cut by 6 bases, the J end by 5 bases, with 22 bases between. The CDR3, as DNA: TGTGCCAGCAGCCACGTCTCATCCGGGACACTTTATGGCTACACCTTC. Translating it yields CASSHVSSGTLYGYTF.

This chain connects TRBV5-5 to TRBJ1-2; D is ambiguous. The CDR3 runs to 14 residues. The V gene lost 4 bases and the J gene lost 8 bases, with 18 bases spanning the gap. Germline lookup yields CDR1 SGHKS and CDR2 YYEKEE (reference sequence). Written as DNA, the CDR3 is TGTGCCAGCAGCCAGACGATAGTAACGGGGGGCTACACCTTC. Its protein product is CASSQTIVTGGYTF.

The V gene is TRBV27, the J gene TRBJ2-3; 12 nucleotides line up with TRBD2. The V and J ends lost 5 bases and 4 bases, in that order; junction bases with no gene match: 16. The CDR3 contains 19 residues. CDR1 is MNHEY, CDR2 SMNVEV, per germline (reference sequence). The CDR3: CASSPTPVLAGGPADTQYF. The CDR3 region has the DNA TGTGCCAGCAGTCCGACCCCGGTACTAGCGGGAGGTCCCGCAGATACGCAGTATTTT.

This chain links TRBV7-3 with TRBJ1-4, with TRBD1 matching 7 bases. V dropped 5 bases and J dropped 3; count of bases not matched to a gene: 15. Germline V lookup: CDR1 SGHTA, CDR2 FQGTGA. This CDR3 contains 18 residues. The CDR3 sequence: CASSPYGQARPANEKLFF. CDR3 DNA: TGTGCCAGCAGCCCCTACGGACAGGCCCGCCCAGCTAATGAAAAACTGTTTTTT.

This chain joins TRBV19 and TRBJ1-5; weak D call: TRBD1 (6 bases). CDR3 length: 16 residues. Germline assignment: CDR1 LNHDA and CDR2 SQIVND (reference sequence). Trimming cost V 4 bases and J 4 bases, with 17 bases left between them. The CDR3 nucleotides are TGTGCCAGTAGTACTCGACAGGCCCTTTCGAATCAGCCCCAGCATTTT. Translated, it gives CASSTRQALSNQPQHF.

The chain combines TRBV28 with TRBJ1-2; D unresolved. V was trimmed by 3 bases and J by 4 bases, leaving 12 bases between them. The germline CDR1 and CDR2 sequences are MDHEN and SYDVKM. The CDR3 contains 14 residues. Written as DNA, the CDR3 is TGTGCCAGCAGTTTTTATACAATCCCCTATGGCTACACCTTC. Residues: CASSFYTIPYGYTF.

The V call is TRBV19, the J call TRBJ1-5; the match to TRBD1 covers 8 bases. Looked up from germline, CDR1 is LNHDA and CDR2 is SQIVND (reference sequence). This CDR3 contains 14 residues. The J segment lost 5 bases and the V segment lost 6 bases, leaving 6 bases of the junction unmatched. This CDR3 reads CASRGTGADQPQHF. The DNA for the CDR3 is TGTGCCAGTAGGGGGACAGGCGCCGATCAGCCCCAGCATTTT.

The chain carries TRBV7-9 and TRBJ2-3, with TRBD2 identical over 7 bases. Looked up from germline, CDR1 is SEHNR and CDR2 is FQNEAQ (reference sequence). This CDR3 has 16 residues. J was trimmed by 0 bases and V by 1 base; bases with no gene match: 4. In DNA, the CDR3 is TGTGCCAGCAGCTTAGGAGGTAGCGGGAGCACAGATACGCAGTATTTT. Protein sequence: CASSLGGSGSTDTQYF.

This chain connects TRBV18 to TRBJ2-2; 9 nucleotides line up with TRBD1. Germline V CDR1 and CDR2: KGHSH, LQKENI. The CDR3 totals 15 residues. Germline trimming cut 4 bases from V and 3 bases from J; bases unmatched to any gene: 3. In nucleotides, the CDR3 is TGTGCCAGCTCACGGGACAGGGTAGACACCGGGGAGCTGTTTTTT. This translates into CASSRDRVDTGELFF. The whole variable domain, remainder taken from reference TRBV18 and TRBJ2-2, is NAGVMQNPRHLVRRRGQEARLRCSPMKGHSHVYWYRQLPEEGLKFMVYLQKENIIDESGMPKERFSAEFPKEGPSILRIQQVVRGDSAAYFCASSRDRVDTGELFFGEGSRLTVL.

The chain couples TRBV19 to TRBJ1-5; D remains ambiguous. Trimming left V 6 bases short and J 5 bases short, with 11 bases between. The V gene's germline CDR1 is LNHDA and CDR2 SQIVND (reference sequence). The CDR3 spans 13 residues. CDR3 nucleotide sequence: TGTGCCAGTAGGGCGGAGGCGGATCAGCCCCAGCATTTT. This translates into CASRAEADQPQHF.

This CDR3 is CASSITWARNTEAFF. CDR3 coding DNA: TGTGCCAGTAGTATAACCTGGGCGAGGAACACTGAAGCTTTCTTT. This chain connects TRBV19 to TRBJ1-1; no clear D gene. V lost 2 bases and J lost 1, with 11 bases in between. The CDR3 is made up of 15 amino acids. Germline V lookup: CDR1 LNHDA, CDR2 SQIVND (reference sequence).

The CDR3 sequence is CASSLDGRETGELFF. The CDR3 region has the DNA TGCGCCAGCAGCTTGGACGGGAGGGAAACCGGGGAGCTGTTTTTT. The chain links TRBV5-1 to TRBJ2-2, with 8 nucleotides matching TRBD2. J gave up 5 bases and V 0 bases, and 3 bases lay outside the gene matches. The CDR3 covers 15 residues. Looked up from germline, CDR1 is SGHRS and CDR2 is YFSETQ.

The chain links TRBV18 to TRBJ2-7, with D unclear. The CDR3 extends over 14 amino acids. V was pared by 4 bases and J by 2 bases, with 12 bases between. From germline, CDR1 is KGHSH and CDR2 LQKENI. CDR3 sequence: CASSRGSAAYEQYF. CDR3 in DNA: TGTGCCAGCTCACGCGGATCGGCAGCCTACGAGCAGTACTTC.